One and the same sample provided the 5 T cell receptor beta chains below, sequenced in a study of early T cells in non-severe SARS-CoV-2 infection. TCRdb itself ran the 5' RACE reads through MiXCR, one entry per CDR3 protein. The sample lists about 77,000 distinct CDR3 sequences; around 5% were seen once. The sequenced sample was whole blood, obtained at baseline. These receptor sequences come from an adult who was a healthcare worker with PCR-confirmed SARS-CoV-2 infection or an uninfected control (not recorded which).

This clonotype was seen only a few times. The chain is built from TRBV20-1 and TRBJ2-4, with D maybe TRBD2 (6 bases). The CDR3 is 12 amino acids. V dropped 4 bases and J dropped 6 bases, with 10 bases sitting between them. CDR1 and CDR2 (germline): DFQATT, SNEGSKA (reference sequence). CDR3 amino acids: CSAKPAGNIQYF. DNA for the CDR3: TGCAGTGCTAAACCAGCGGGAAACATTCAGTACTTC.

This clonotype was seen many times. The rearrangement joins TRBV10-3 to TRBJ2-2; D is uncertain. Per the germline V gene, CDR1 is ENHRY and CDR2 is SYGVKD. The CDR3 spans 13 residues. V lost 7 bases and J lost 1, with 7 bases in between. CDR3 residues: CAINPRNTGELFF. The CDR3, as DNA: TGTGCCATCAACCCCAGGAACACCGGGGAGCTGTTTTTT.

This clonotype was recorded at least ten times. V gene TRBV20-1 combines with J gene TRBJ2-7; no clear D. Trimming pared 3 bases from V and 3 bases from J, leaving 9 bases between. The germline gives CDR1 DFQATT, CDR2 SNEGSKA (reference sequence). This CDR3 is built from 12 residues. CDR3 DNA sequence: TGCAGTGCTAGGGCCTACGACTACGAGCAGTACTTC. Translating it yields CSARAYDYEQYF.

This clonotype was seen many times. The chain joins TRBV7-3 to TRBJ2-3, with D unresolved. Per the germline V gene, CDR1 is SGHTA and CDR2 is FQGTGA. The CDR3 has 12 residues. Trimming pared 1 base from V and 4 bases from J, leaving 3 bases between. CDR3 coding DNA: TGTGCCAGCAGCTTAAGGGCAGATACGCAGTATTTT. Translating gives CASSLRADTQYF.

This clonotype was observed at least ten times. The rearrangement uses TRBV27 and TRBJ1-1, with TRBD1 matching 7 bases. V gave up 5 bases and J gave up 7 bases; unmatched junction bases: 7. Germline values: CDR1 MNHEY, CDR2 SMNVEV (reference sequence). The CDR3 length is 13 residues. CDR3 sequence: CASSLQGRVEAFF. For the CDR3, the DNA is TGTGCCAGCAGTCTACAGGGGAGGGTTGAAGCTTTCTTT.